The T cell receptor (beta chain) under discussion was sequenced for a study of tumor and adjacent non-tumor tissue in lung cancer (dated by TCRdb to the late 2010s). About the study as a whole: Patients with adenocarcinoma (roughly 12), squamous cell carcinoma (2) and small cell lung cancer (1) were included in the cohort. The 15 enrolled patients, of whom approximately 10 were men and 5 were women, were aged about 31 to 80 years and were diagnosed with TNM stage I to III disease. A total of fewer than 150 million productive TCRbeta reads were generated by sequencing, corresponding to an average of about 4.17 million reads per sample. Using bulk TCRbeta repertoires from under 18 lung cancer patients, the study set lung tumor tissue side by side with matched distant non-tumor lung tissue. Approximately 31 paired specimens, one tumor and one normal lung sample per patient, were profiled by TCRbeta CDR3 sequencing. Overall study outcomes, separate from this receptor: Peripheral blood was not sequenced, so blood TCRbeta repertoires in these lung cancer patients were not examined. The top 100 clones made up a significantly larger cumulative share of the repertoire in normal lung than in tumor tissue. Tumor tissue showed significantly greater TCR diversity (inverse Simpson) than normal lung tissue (around 450 vs 150, P = 0.0075, Mann-Whitney U test). With only about 16 patients in the cohort, the authors noted that larger samples and more detailed clinical data are needed. Neither the sequencing platform nor unique molecular identifiers are named or mentioned anywhere in the methods. Younger patients had significantly higher TCR diversity, and higher tumor TCR diversity was associated with shorter overall and disease-free survival.

Libraries came from multiplex PCR. Sequencing was performed on an Illumina HiSeq 2500. TCRbeta libraries were constructed through three rounds of nested PCR with primers (Table S4) according to protocols adapted from ARM-PCR. PCR products of 200-500 bp were gel-excised and purified with the QIAquick gel extraction kit before sequencing. From the authors' description of their analysis: Trimmomatic was used to clean the reads, FLASH was used to merge the reads into complete CDR3 sequences, and MiTCR was used to assign the reads to V(D)J germline segments. VDJtools was used to compute clonal diversity as the inverse Simpson's index. Productive reads were defined as in-frame sequences without a premature stop codon. Clones were called with MiXCR by TCRdb after fastp trimmed the public reads at Q25, and only in-frame beta chains were retained. A single entry per CDR3 protein holds the most common genes and DNA from its merged rows. What appears here as the V and J calls and clone size reflects TCRdb's work, not the paper's. Recorded for this sample are 120,000 or so distinct CDR3 sequences; 66% of them occurred a single time. Clones ranked in the top ten supply about 13% of the sample.

Based on the germline V gene, the CDR1 and CDR2 sequences are MGHRA and YSYEKL. The CDR3 contains 15 residues, cysteine and phenylalanine counted. Left in the record is the CDR3 DNA by itself, 45 bases read in frame from the first base. A note on this clonotype: What antigen it recognizes has not been identified. Mismatch with germline at one junction end may stem from a read error.

RNA was isolated from bulk, unsorted tissue, and RNA quality was assessed with a NanoDrop ND-1000 and an Agilent 2100. The donors were newly diagnosed lung cancer patients admitted for thoracic surgery in China from August to November 2014 who had not received prior chemotherapy. The study excluded patients who had received radiotherapy or chemotherapy before or who had another cancer at the same time. Surgical tissue pieces of roughly 1-2.2 cm3 were preserved in RNAlater solution and stored at -80 °C until use. What was sequenced was lung tumor tissue. The rearranged segments are TRBV4-1 and TRBJ1-2, with the D segment identity uncertain. The TCR sequence derives from a man between 25 and 39 years old with non-small cell lung cancer. In nucleotides, the sequence is TGCGCCAGCAGCCAGCACAGTCAAGCTAACTATAGCTACACCTTC. This gives the protein CASSQHSQANYSYTF.